The 7 T cell receptor beta chains presented below share a single source sample, sequenced in a study of cytomegalovirus exposure and HLA in healthy donors. 60 Vbeta and 13 Jbeta primers were used in PCR. The protocol was immunoSEQ multiplex PCR, while the TCRdb copy is restricted to in-frame clones and leaves out a portion. The sample shows 75,000 to 90,000 clones, about four fifths of them seen only once. The sequencing sample was made of PBMCs. These receptors all stem from a male donor in good health and CMV-seropositive.

This chain uses TRBV5-1 with TRBJ1-1; 9 bases align to TRBD1. Trimming at V came to 4 bases and at J to 8 bases, leaving 0 bases not matched to a gene. Germline CDR1 reads SGHRS; CDR2 reads YFSETQ. The CDR3 is 11 residues long. In nucleotides, the CDR3 is TGCGCCAGCAGCGGGACAGGGGAAGCTTTCTTT. Amino acids: CASSGTGEAFF.

This clone showed up just a few times. The rearrangement links TRBV5-1 to TRBJ2-7; D is possibly TRBD2 (6 bases). Germline assignment: CDR1 SGHRS and CDR2 YFSETQ. V gave up 0 bases and J gave up 12 bases, with 19 bases separating them. The CDR3 covers 14 residues. In nucleotides, the CDR3 is TGCGCCAGCAGCTTGGATCCGGGACTTCCCTTTCGGTACTTC. As protein: CASSLDPGLPFRYF.

The chain couples TRBV5-1 to TRBJ2-1, with TRBD2 matching 11 bases. Germline V gene lookup returns CDR1 SGHRS and CDR2 YFSETQ. V gave up 1 base and J gave up 9 bases; unmatched junction bases: 6. There are 15 residues in the CDR3. CDR3 loop: CASSLIAGGVVEQFF. Written as DNA, the CDR3 is TGCGCCAGCAGCTTGATAGCGGGGGGGGTGGTTGAGCAGTTCTTC.

J is TRBJ2-5 and V is TRBV5-1, with TRBD1 matching over 9 bases. The CDR3 has 15 residues. The trim removed 3 bases at V and 4 bases at J, leaving 7 bases unmatched. Germline V lookup: CDR1 SGHRS, CDR2 YFSETQ. The CDR3 DNA follows: TGCGCCAGCAGCTCCACAGGGGGCGGCGGAGAGACCCAGTACTTC. Residues: CASSSTGGGGETQYF.

The V and J genes are TRBV7-9 and TRBJ1-1; TRBD1 is a possible D gene (5 bases). CDR3 length: 12 residues. The germline CDR1 and CDR2 sequences are SEHNR and FQNEAQ (reference sequence). Trimming pared 5 bases from V and 5 bases from J, leaving 9 bases between. The CDR3 sequence: CASSRGGTEAFF. The CDR3, as DNA: TGTGCCAGCAGCCGGGGGGGTACTGAAGCTTTCTTT.

The J gene is TRBJ2-3, the V gene TRBV14, with 9 bases that match TRBD1. The CDR3 contains 16 residues. Germline V gives CDR1 SGHDN, CDR2 FVKESK. V lost 1 base to trimming and J lost 2 bases; unmatched junction nucleotides: 4. This CDR3 reads CASSQAGTGYTDTQYF. In DNA, the CDR3 is TGTGCCAGCAGCCAAGCCGGGACAGGGTACACAGATACGCAGTATTTT.

The CDR3 is CASTSFRGERVYEQYF. CDR3 nucleotides: TGTGCCAGCACCTCATTTCGCGGGGAGAGGGTCTACGAGCAGTACTTC. J is TRBJ2-7 and V is TRBV7-9, with a tentative D call TRBD2 (6 bases). The V gene lost 7 bases and the J gene lost 3 bases, with 22 bases spanning the gap. The CDR3 length is 16 residues. From germline, CDR1 is SEHNR and CDR2 FQNEAQ (reference sequence).